The clone carrying this T cell receptor (beta chain) was recorded a few times. The data were obtained in a study of T cell changes during pregnancy in multiple sclerosis. Data came from immunoSEQ multiplex PCR; TCRdb stores just in-frame clones and leaves some out. The profile shows 60,000 or so clones, 91% of them singletons. This CDR3 region has 15 residues. The germline V gene has CDR1 SGHTA and CDR2 FQGTGA. Trimming pared 6 bases from V and 0 bases from J, leaving 12 bases between. The TCR was taken from a female donor with multiple sclerosis, enrolled in a pregnancy study. The chain uses TRBV7-3 and TRBJ1-3, with D tentatively TRBD1 (5 bases). The starting material was peripheral blood, obtained before pregnancy. The CDR3 coding sequence is TGTGCCAGCAGACCCGACAGAGACTCTGGAAACACCATATATTTT. Residues: CASRPDRDSGNTIYF.